The rows below give T cell receptor beta chains drawn from one sample of a study of T cell responses to AZD1222 COVID-19 vaccine. Libraries were prepared by immunoSEQ multiplex PCR; TCRdb keeps only in-frame clonotypes and omits some of them. The sample contains 200,000 or so clones, roughly 92% of which appear only once. The specimen comprised peripheral blood, sampled on day 0 of AZD1222 vaccination. Source of these receptors: an adult in good health. CDR3s include the opening cysteine and the closing phenylalanine or tryptophan. D genes are given only for firm matches. The size of a clone is reported for some rows only, either as once, few or many, or as a class for expanded clones.

v_call	d_call	clone_size	j_call	cdr3_aa
TRBV5-1	.	few	TRBJ1-1	CASSLTGTATEAFF
TRBV19	.	.	TRBJ1-6	CASSSYNSPLHF
TRBV7-3	.	.	TRBJ2-1	CASSLMGPLVDNEQFF
TRBV12-3/TRBV12-4	.	.	TRBJ1-1	CASSFYPGAEAFF
TRBV7-9	.	few	TRBJ2-1	CASSLVPSKGSYNEQFF
TRBV11-2	.	.	TRBJ1-5	CASSLGLNQPQHF
TRBV30	TRBD1	.	TRBJ1-2	CAWSGDRVGYGYTF
TRBV7-6	.	once	TRBJ2-5	CASSLGETAETQYF
TRBV7-2	TRBD1	once	TRBJ1-5	CASSGGRGPGQPQHF
TRBV11-3	TRBD2	.	TRBJ2-2	CASSPSGLDGRTGELFF
TRBV5-4	.	.	TRBJ2-4	CASSLGLGGRGKNIQYF
TRBV28	TRBD1	.	TRBJ1-4	CASCRTGHDEKLFF
TRBV2	TRBD1	.	TRBJ2-1	CASHRDRGPNEQFF
TRBV7-6	.	.	TRBJ2-7	CASSKGVDSTYEQYF
TRBV7-9	.	.	TRBJ2-2	CASSRTANTGELFF
TRBV24-1	.	.	TRBJ1-6	CATSDVGGSSYNSPLHF
TRBV4-2	.	.	TRBJ1-5	CASSQVISNGQPQHF
TRBV5-1	.	.	TRBJ2-7	CASSFSGSTFYYEQYF
TRBV7-9	.	once	TRBJ2-3	CASSDRPTDTQYF
TRBV27	TRBD1	.	TRBJ2-7	CASSSYPTGGSYEQYF
TRBV28	.	.	TRBJ2-2	CASSDGPSGELFF
TRBV25-1	.	.	TRBJ2-2	CASSGITESNTGELFF
TRBV4-3	TRBD1	.	TRBJ2-2	CASSRSLQGGANTGELFF
TRBV7-7	.	.	TRBJ2-7	CASSLRAGSSYEQYF
TRBV4-1	.	.	TRBJ2-5	CASSQETVGETQYF
TRBV4-1	.	.	TRBJ2-5	CASSQMVGETQYF